Following are 3 T cell receptor beta chains from one sample sequenced in a study of blood T cell repertoires in COVID-19 (TCRdb year 2020). The library was generated by the immunoSEQ multiplex PCR assay. TCRdb mirrors the immuneACCESS table, restricted to in-frame sequences. Some clones are absent from its copies; in checked studies, under half trace to an unresolved V gene, and the reason for the others is unknown. This sample holds 60,000 to 70,000 clones; around four fifths were observed only once. The top ten hold about two fifths of the sample. Sequencing was performed on peripheral blood. The receptors originated from a human donor in a cohort sampled during active COVID-19.

For this clone: Relative to the germline gene, one junction end is altered; a read error may explain this. This chain uses TRBV9 with TRBJ2-2; weak D call: TRBD1 (6 bases). The CDR3 covers 14 residues. CDR1 and CDR2 (germline): SGDLS, YYNGEE. The CDR3 DNA reads TGTGCCAGCAACGTACAGGGGAACACCGGGGAGCTGTTTTTT. Protein product: CASNVQGNTGELFF.

With respect to this clone: The same CDR3 can be traced to other DNA sequences in this sample. The chain carries TRBV5-1 and TRBJ2-2; 8 positions agree with TRBD1. The CDR3 extends over 15 amino acids. Germline V gives CDR1 SGHRS, CDR2 YFSETQ. The junction had 2 bases not matched to a gene; V was cut back by 3 bases and J by 1 base. The CDR3 protein is CASSSGTGNTGELFF. The CDR3 coding sequence is TGCGCCAGCAGCTCCGGGACAGGGAACACCGGGGAGCTGTTTTTT.

The V gene is TRBV11-2, the J gene TRBJ2-5, with TRBD2 identical over 10 bases. The CDR3 spans 16 residues. Germline trimming cut 0 bases from V and 1 base from J; bases unmatched to any gene: 2. CDR1 and CDR2 from the germline V gene are SGHAT and FQNNGV. DNA for the CDR3: TGTGCCAGCAGCTTAGAGTCTAGCGGGGGCCAAGAGACCCAGTACTTC. Protein: CASSLESSGGQETQYF.